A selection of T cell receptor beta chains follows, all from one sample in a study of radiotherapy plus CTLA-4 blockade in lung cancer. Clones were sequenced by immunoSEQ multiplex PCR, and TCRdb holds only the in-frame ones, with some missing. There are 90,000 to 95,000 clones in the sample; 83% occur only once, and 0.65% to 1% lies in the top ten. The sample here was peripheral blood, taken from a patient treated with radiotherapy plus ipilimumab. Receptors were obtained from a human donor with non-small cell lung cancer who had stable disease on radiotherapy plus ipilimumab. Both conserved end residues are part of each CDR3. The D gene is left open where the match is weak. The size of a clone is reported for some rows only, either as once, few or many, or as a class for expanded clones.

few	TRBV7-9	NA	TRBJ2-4	CASMGTGNIQYF
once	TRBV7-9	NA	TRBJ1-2	CASSLASGAGGYTF
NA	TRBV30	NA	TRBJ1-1	CAWSGPFGGNTEAFF
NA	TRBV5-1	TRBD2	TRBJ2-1	CASSSRTSNNEQFF
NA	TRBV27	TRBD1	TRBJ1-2	CASSPWTGDGYTF
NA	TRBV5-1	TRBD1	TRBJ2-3	CASSPTGTGGGDTQYF
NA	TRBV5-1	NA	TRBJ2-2	CATNSQGTGELFF
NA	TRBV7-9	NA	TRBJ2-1	CASSPTGYNEQFF
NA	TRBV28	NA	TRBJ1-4	CASSLFRQAPSGNEKLFF
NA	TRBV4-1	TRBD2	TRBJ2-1	CASSPYLGTSGGRNGNEQFF
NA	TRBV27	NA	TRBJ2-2	CATGRVGTSNTGELFF
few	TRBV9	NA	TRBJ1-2	CASSHGQLANYGYTF
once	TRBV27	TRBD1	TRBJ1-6	CASSLSPRDRGNSPLHF
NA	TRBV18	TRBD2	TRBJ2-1	CASSPGLAGVHSYNEQFF
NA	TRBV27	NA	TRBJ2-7	CASSFGYEQYF
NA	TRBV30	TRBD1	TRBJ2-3	CAWSLGTGSSTDTQYF
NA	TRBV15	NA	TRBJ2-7	CATSRELLIQGYEQYF
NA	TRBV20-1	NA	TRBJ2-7	CSAGDYEQYF
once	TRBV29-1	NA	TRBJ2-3	CSVGPDIVSSTDTQYF
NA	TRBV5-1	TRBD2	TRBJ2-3	CASNRLAERTDTQYF
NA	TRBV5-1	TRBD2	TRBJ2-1	CASSLGGSGGRDEQFF
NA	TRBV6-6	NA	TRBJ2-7	CASSNFLRDSSYEQYF
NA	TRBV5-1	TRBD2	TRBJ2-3	CASSLASGSTDTQYF
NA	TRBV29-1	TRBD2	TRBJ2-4	CSVFSGSNIQYF
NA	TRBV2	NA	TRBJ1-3	CARPGGGPGNTIYF
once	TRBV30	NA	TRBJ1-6	CAWQNNSPLHF
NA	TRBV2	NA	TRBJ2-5	CASSLNTGIGETQYF
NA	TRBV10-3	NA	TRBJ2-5	CAISESKNTGEQETQYF
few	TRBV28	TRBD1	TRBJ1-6	CASSDRDNSPLHF
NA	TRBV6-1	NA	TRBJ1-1	CASSELGHLEAFF
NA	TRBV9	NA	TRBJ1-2	CASSASLDHGYTF
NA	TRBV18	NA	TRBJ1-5	CASSPGPFQPQHF
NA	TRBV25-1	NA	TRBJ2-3	CASSAGGTDTQYF
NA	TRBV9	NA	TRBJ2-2	CASSARNTGELFF
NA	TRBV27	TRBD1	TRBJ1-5	CASSSGQAGYSNQPQHF
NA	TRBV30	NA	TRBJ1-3	CAWRAGFGNTIYF
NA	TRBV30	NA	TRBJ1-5	CAWSLGVYQPQHF
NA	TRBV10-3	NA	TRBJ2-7	CAIKGNPRTNEQYF
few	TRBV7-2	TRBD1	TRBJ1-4	CASSLVKTGRHEKLFF
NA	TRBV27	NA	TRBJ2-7	CASRNGPYEQYF
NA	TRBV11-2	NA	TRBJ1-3	CASSVEGRNTIYF
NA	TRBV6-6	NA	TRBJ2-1	CASSYDTYNEQFF
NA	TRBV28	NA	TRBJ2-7	CASIKGGGPYEQYF
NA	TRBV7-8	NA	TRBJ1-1	CASSQPGEFTEAFF
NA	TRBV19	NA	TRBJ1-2	CASSIRYGYTF
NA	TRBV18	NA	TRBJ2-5	CASSKGTQETQYF
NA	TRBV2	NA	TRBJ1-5	CASSEEGWNQPQHF
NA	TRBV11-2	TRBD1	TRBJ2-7	CASSPPGTGGGYEQYF
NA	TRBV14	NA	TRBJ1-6	CASSQDQAPNSPLHF